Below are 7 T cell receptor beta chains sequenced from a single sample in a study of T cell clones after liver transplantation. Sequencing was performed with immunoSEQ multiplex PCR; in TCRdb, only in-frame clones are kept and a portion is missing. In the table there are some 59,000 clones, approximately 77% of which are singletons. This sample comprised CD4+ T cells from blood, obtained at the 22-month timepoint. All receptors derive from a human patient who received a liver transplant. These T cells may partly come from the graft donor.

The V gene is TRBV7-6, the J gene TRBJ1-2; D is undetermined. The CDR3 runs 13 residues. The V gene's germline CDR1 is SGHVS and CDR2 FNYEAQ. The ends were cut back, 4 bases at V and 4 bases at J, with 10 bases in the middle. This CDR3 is CASSSGRGYGYTF. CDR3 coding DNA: TGTGCCAGCAGCTCTGGACGGGGCTATGGCTACACCTTC. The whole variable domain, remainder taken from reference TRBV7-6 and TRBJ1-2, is GAGVSQSPRYKVTKRGQDVALRCDPISGHVSLYWYRQALGQGPEFLTYFNYEAQQDKSGLPNDRFSAERPEGSISTLTIQRTEQRDSAMYRCASSSGRGYGYTFGSGTRLTVV.

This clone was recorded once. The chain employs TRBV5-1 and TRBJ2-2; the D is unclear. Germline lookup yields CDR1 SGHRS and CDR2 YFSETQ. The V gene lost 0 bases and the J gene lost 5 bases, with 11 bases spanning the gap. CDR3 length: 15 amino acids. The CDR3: CASSLVALATGELFF. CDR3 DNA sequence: TGCGCCAGCAGCTTGGTAGCTTTGGCAACCGGGGAGCTGTTTTTT.

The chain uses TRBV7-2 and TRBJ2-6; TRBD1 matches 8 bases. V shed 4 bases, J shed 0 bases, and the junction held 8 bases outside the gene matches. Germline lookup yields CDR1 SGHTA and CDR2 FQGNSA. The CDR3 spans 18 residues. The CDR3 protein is CASSSPLDRVSGANVLTF. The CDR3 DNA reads TGTGCCAGCAGCTCCCCCCTGGACAGGGTCTCTGGGGCCAACGTCCTGACTTTC.

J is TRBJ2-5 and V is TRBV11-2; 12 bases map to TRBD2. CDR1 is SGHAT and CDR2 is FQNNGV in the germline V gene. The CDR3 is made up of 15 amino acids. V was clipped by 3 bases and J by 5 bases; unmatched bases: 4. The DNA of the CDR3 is TGTGCCAGCAGCTTGCTAGCGGGGGGGCATGAGACCCAGTACTTC. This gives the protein CASSLLAGGHETQYF.

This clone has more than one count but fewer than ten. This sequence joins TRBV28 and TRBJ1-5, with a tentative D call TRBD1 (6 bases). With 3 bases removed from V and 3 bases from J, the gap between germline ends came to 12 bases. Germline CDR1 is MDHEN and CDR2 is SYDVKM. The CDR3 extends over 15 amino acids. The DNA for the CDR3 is TGTGCCAGCAGTTTGGCACAGGGCGACAATCAGCCCCAGCATTTT. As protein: CASSLAQGDNQPQHF.

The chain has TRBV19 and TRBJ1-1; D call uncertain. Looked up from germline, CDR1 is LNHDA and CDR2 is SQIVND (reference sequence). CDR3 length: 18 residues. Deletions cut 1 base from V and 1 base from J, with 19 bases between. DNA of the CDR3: TGTGCCAGTAGTATAGGAGCGACACCGTCTCTAGAGAACACTGAAGCTTTCTTT. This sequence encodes CASSIGATPSLENTEAFF.

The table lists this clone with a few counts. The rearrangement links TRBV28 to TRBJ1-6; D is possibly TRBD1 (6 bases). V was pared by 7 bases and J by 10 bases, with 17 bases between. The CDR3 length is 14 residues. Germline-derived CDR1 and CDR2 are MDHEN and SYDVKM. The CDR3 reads CASIDSGEGSPLHF. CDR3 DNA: TGTGCCAGCATCGACTCAGGGGAGGGCTCACCCCTCCACTTT.